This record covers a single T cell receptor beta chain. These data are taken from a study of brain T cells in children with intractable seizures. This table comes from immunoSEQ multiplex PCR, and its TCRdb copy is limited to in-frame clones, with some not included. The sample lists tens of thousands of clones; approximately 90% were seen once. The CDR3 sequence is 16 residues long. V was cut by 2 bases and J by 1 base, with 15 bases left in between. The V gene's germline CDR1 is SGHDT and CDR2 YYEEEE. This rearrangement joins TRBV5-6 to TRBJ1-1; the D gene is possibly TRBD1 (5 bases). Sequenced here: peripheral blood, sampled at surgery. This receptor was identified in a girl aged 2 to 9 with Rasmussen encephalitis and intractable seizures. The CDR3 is CASSLSFGRANTEAFF. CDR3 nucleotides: TGTGCCAGCAGCTTATCATTTGGCAGGGCGAACACTGAAGCTTTCTTT.